This TCR beta chain came from a study of T cells in localized non-small cell lung cancer. Per the germline V gene, CDR1 is SGDLS and CDR2 is YYNGEE. The length of the CDR3 is 14 residues. The V and J ends lost 4 bases and 0 bases respectively, with 10 bases between them. Study findings and constraints: A median roughly 57 of the top 100 tumor clones appeared in adjacent lung. Sequencing, confined to only one tumor region, leaves heterogeneity possible. Uninvolved adjacent lung, not tumor, had the highest T cell clonality.

The repertoire was sequenced with immunoSEQ multiplex PCR; TCRdb's copy has only in-frame clones and lacks some. This sample has around 92,000 clones, with approximately 91% found just once. Only one count was recorded for this clone. Its antigen is undetermined. The sequenced sample was PBMCs, obtained before any cancer treatment. The V gene is TRBV9, the J gene TRBJ1-1; D possibly corresponds to TRBD1 (5 bases). This sequence originates from a woman aged 35 to 70 with stage II squamous cell lung carcinoma. CDR3 amino acids: CASSRAGLNTEAFF. The CDR3 nucleotides are TGTGCCAGCAGCCGGGCAGGGCTGAACACTGAAGCTTTCTTT.